The 24 T cell receptor beta chains in this list originate from one sample, sequenced in a study of shared clonotypes between healthy human individuals. The repertoire was sequenced with immunoSEQ multiplex PCR; TCRdb's copy has only in-frame clones and lacks some. The table includes more than 2,000,000 clones, around 94% detected once. Sample: naive CD4+ T cells sorted from blood. Documented subset: CD45RA+ positively selected. Receptors were obtained from a man aged 18-30 years in good health.

V is TRBV30 and J is TRBJ1-5, with a possible D match to TRBD1 (5 bases). In germline, CDR1 is GTSNPN, CDR2 SVGIG (reference sequence). The CDR3 covers 13 residues. Between the trimmed V and J ends, which lost 1 base and 2 bases, there was a span of 6 bases. The CDR3 DNA reads as TGTGCCTGGAGTGACAGGCGCAATCAGCCCCAGCATTTT. Translation: CAWSDRRNQPQHF.

This rearrangement joins TRBV6-5 to TRBJ2-6, with 8 bases matching TRBD1. The CDR3 covers 15 residues. With V trimmed by 6 bases and J by 4 bases, 5 bases remained unmatched. Germline V gene lookup returns CDR1 MNHEY and CDR2 SVGAGI. CDR3 region: CASSDRGKGANVLTF. In nucleotides, the CDR3 is TGTGCCAGCAGCGACAGGGGTAAGGGGGCCAACGTCCTGACTTTC.

The genes are TRBV6-4 and TRBJ1-6, with D possibly TRBD1 on 5 matching bases. Trimming cost V 2 bases and J 1 base, with 6 bases left between them. This CDR3 region has 15 residues. CDR1 is MRHNA and CDR2 is SNTAGT in the germline V gene. In nucleotides, the CDR3 is TGTGCCAGCAGTGACAGGGGATCCTATAATTCACCCCTCCACTTT. Residues: CASSDRGSYNSPLHF.

The V and J genes are TRBV5-1 and TRBJ2-3; 7 positions agree with TRBD2. The CDR3 is 15 amino acids. Unmatched junction bases numbered 7, after V lost 4 bases and J lost 2 bases. Germline V gene data show CDR1 as SGHRS and CDR2 as YFSETQ. Written as DNA, the CDR3 is TGCGCCAGCAGCGTCGGGGGGACTGACACAGATACGCAGTATTTT. Protein product: CASSVGGTDTDTQYF.

The rearrangement links TRBV5-1 to TRBJ1-2; 8 bases line up with TRBD1. After removal of 0 bases from V and 2 bases from J, the junction contained 6 bases not matched to a gene. The CDR3 is 16 residues long. CDR1 and CDR2 from the germline V gene are SGHRS and YFSETQ. The CDR3 nucleotides are TGCGCCAGCAGCTTGGGCGGGACAGGAATCAACTATGGCTACACCTTC. This codes for CASSLGGTGINYGYTF.

This chain connects TRBV28 to TRBJ2-3; a possible D gene is TRBD2 (6 bases). Germline assignment: CDR1 MDHEN and CDR2 SYDVKM. The germline V and J ends were trimmed by 6 bases and 0 bases, with 10 bases remaining between them. CDR3 length equals 14 residues. As DNA, the CDR3 is TGTGCCAGCAGACCGGGACTCAGCACAGATACGCAGTATTTT. Translating it yields CASRPGLSTDTQYF.

The sample holds one count of this clone. The V and J genes are TRBV7-2 and TRBJ2-3; the D is unclear. Trimming removed 8 bases at V and 4 bases at J, with 13 bases between. This CDR3 is built from 13 residues. Germline-derived CDR1 and CDR2 are SGHTA and FQGNSA. CDR3 in amino acids: CASADPPPDTQYF. The CDR3 DNA sequence: TGTGCCAGCGCTGACCCGCCCCCAGATACGCAGTATTTT.

V usage is TRBV2 and J usage is TRBJ2-2; TRBD2 aligns across 12 bases. V was pared by 6 bases and J by 1 base, with 6 bases of the junction left unmatched. Per germline, CDR1 SNHLY and CDR2 FYNNEI. This CDR3 has 17 residues. The CDR3 DNA is TGTGCCAGCAGCGACGCACTAGCGGGGGGGAACACCGGGGAGCTGTTTTTT. Translating it yields CASSDALAGGNTGELFF.

The chain recombines TRBV11-2 with TRBJ2-1; D not certain. With 4 bases removed from V and 12 bases from J, the gap between germline ends came to 16 bases. Germline lookup yields CDR1 SGHAT and CDR2 FQNNGV. This CDR3 region has 13 residues. The chain's CDR3 is CASSSRPGRRQFF. The CDR3 nucleotides read TGTGCCAGCAGCTCAAGACCCGGCCGGAGGCAGTTCTTC.

This chain links TRBV7-9 with TRBJ1-5; 10 bases match TRBD1. CDR1 and CDR2 (germline): SEHNR, FQNEAQ (reference sequence). Trimming cost V 5 bases and J 0 bases; bases outside gene matches: 1. The CDR3 totals 15 residues. In DNA, the CDR3 is TGTGCCAGCAGCGGGACAGGGGATAGCAATCAGCCCCAGCATTTT. Its protein is CASSGTGDSNQPQHF.

This chain uses TRBV6-6 with TRBJ2-7, with D possibly matching TRBD2 (6 bases). CDR1 is MNHNY and CDR2 is SVGAGI in the germline V gene (reference sequence). Trimming took 6 bases from V and 0 from J, leaving 15 bases between them. There are 15 residues in the CDR3. The CDR3, as DNA: TGTGCCAGCAGCGCAGTAGGAGGGTCCTCCTACGAGCAGTACTTC. It is translated as CASSAVGGSSYEQYF.

The chain carries TRBV11-3 and TRBJ2-1, with 10 nucleotides matching TRBD1. The trim removed 5 bases at V and 6 bases at J, leaving 4 bases unmatched. The CDR3 sequence is 14 residues long. Germline V gene data show CDR1 as SGHNT and CDR2 as YENEEA. The CDR3 region is CASSPGQGSNEQFF. The CDR3 DNA is TGTGCCAGCAGCCCGGGACAGGGGAGCAATGAGCAGTTCTTC.

Regarding this clone: Other DNA sequences within the sample encode an identical CDR3. The chain combines TRBV5-1 with TRBJ2-7; 11 positions match TRBD1. The V and J ends lost 3 bases and 6 bases, in that order; junction bases with no gene match: 5. In germline, CDR1 is SGHRS, CDR2 YFSETQ. CDR3 length: 14 amino acids. For the CDR3, the DNA is TGCGCCAGCAGCTCCGGGACAGGGGGTCTCGAGCAGTACTTC. Its protein is CASSSGTGGLEQYF.

This chain connects TRBV5-6 to TRBJ1-5, with 8 bases identical to TRBD1. CDR1 is SGHDT and CDR2 is YYEEEE in the germline V gene. The V segment lost 4 bases and the J segment 3 bases; nucleotides outside the gene matches: 6. The CDR3 runs to 15 residues. The CDR3 loop is CASSPGTGDNQPQHF. CDR3 nucleotide sequence: TGTGCCAGCAGCCCAGGGACAGGTGACAATCAGCCCCAGCATTTT.

The rearrangement uses TRBV5-4 and TRBJ2-7; a possible D gene is TRBD2 (6 bases). The V end was cut by 0 bases, the J end by 0 bases, with 13 bases between. Germline values: CDR1 SGHNT, CDR2 YYREEE (reference sequence). CDR3 size: 16 residues. CDR3 in DNA: TGTGCCAGCAGCTTGGGGGACTGGGTCTCCTCCTACGAGCAGTACTTC. It translates to CASSLGDWVSSYEQYF.

The chain carries TRBV7-8 and TRBJ2-5; unclear D gene. The CDR3 length is 15 residues. The V gene's germline CDR1 is SGHVS and CDR2 FQNEAQ. Trimming shortened V by 3 bases and J by 1 base, and 12 bases separated the two germline ends. CDR3 DNA: TGTGCCAGCAGCTTTGTGGAGACCGTCCAAGAGACCCAGTACTTC. Its translation: CASSFVETVQETQYF.

This clone has a single count. This sequence joins TRBV6-1 and TRBJ1-4, with TRBD1 matching 9 bases. V shed 3 bases, J shed 8 bases, and the junction held 10 bases outside the gene matches. Germline V gene sequence: CDR1 MNHNS, CDR2 SASEGT. The CDR3 totals 16 residues. This CDR3 is CASSDRGGTGYEKLFF. CDR3 nucleotide sequence: TGTGCCAGCAGTGATCGCGGAGGGACAGGGTACGAAAAACTGTTTTTT.

The J gene is TRBJ2-3, the V gene TRBV5-6; D remains ambiguous. The CDR3 consists of 16 residues. The germline V and J ends were trimmed by 2 bases and 0 bases, with 13 bases remaining between them. CDR1 SGHDT and CDR2 YYEEEE come from the germline V gene. The CDR3, as DNA: TGTGCCAGCAGCTTCGTCGGAACGGTGAGCACAGATACGCAGTATTTT. It translates to CASSFVGTVSTDTQYF.

The CDR3 bases are TGTGCCAGCAGCGTAGCACTGTTTATCCACAATGAGCAGTTCTTC. Translation gives CASSVALFIHNEQFF. This chain uses TRBV9 with TRBJ2-1; no firm D call. The CDR3 spans 15 residues. Trimming removed 0 bases at V and 5 bases at J, with 12 bases between. Germline V lookup: CDR1 SGDLS, CDR2 YYNGEE.

This chain links TRBV27 with TRBJ2-2; possibly TRBD1 or TRBD2 for D (5 bases each). CDR1 is MNHEY, CDR2 SMNVEV, per germline (reference sequence). This CDR3 is built from 17 residues. Trimming cost V 2 bases and J 5 bases, with 18 bases left between them. CDR3 nucleotide sequence: TGTGCCAGCAGTTTAACCGGGACCCCCTTGCGAACCGGGGAGCTGTTTTTT. Protein product: CASSLTGTPLRTGELFF.

This clone showed up just a few times. The rearrangement uses TRBV6-5 and TRBJ1-6; 8 nucleotides agree with TRBD1. CDR3 size: 14 residues. Germline CDR1 and CDR2: MNHEY and SVGAGI. The junction had 7 bases not matched to a gene; V was cut back by 6 bases and J by 9 bases. The CDR3 sequence: CASSSDRGASPLHF. CDR3 nucleotide sequence: TGTGCCAGCAGCTCCGACAGGGGTGCTTCACCCCTCCACTTT.

The chain is built from TRBV30 and TRBJ2-7; no clear D. This CDR3 region has 15 residues. Germline values: CDR1 GTSNPN, CDR2 SVGIG (reference sequence). Trimming stripped 3 bases from V and 6 bases from J, with 21 bases between. DNA of the CDR3: TGTGCCTGGAGCCTAAAAACTCGAGACTTAGGCGAGCAGTACTTC. Translated: CAWSLKTRDLGEQYF.

This clone was found a few times. This specimen includes other DNA sequences encoding the same CDR3. This chain joins TRBV4-3 and TRBJ1-3; no firm D call. From germline, CDR1 is LGHNA and CDR2 YSLEER. Trimming removed 0 bases at V and 0 bases at J, with 6 bases between. CDR3 size: 15 residues. The DNA for the CDR3 is TGCGCCAGCAGCCAAGAACAGAGCTCTGGAAACACCATATATTTT. Protein sequence: CASSQEQSSGNTIYF.

The rearrangement uses TRBV19 and TRBJ1-2; D perhaps matches TRBD1 (5 bases). CDR1 is LNHDA, CDR2 SQIVND, per germline (reference sequence). The CDR3 spans 14 residues. The germline V and J ends were trimmed by 6 bases and 4 bases, with 15 bases remaining between them. The CDR3 nucleotides read TGTGCCAGTAGAGGTACCGGGACGAGCTATGGCTACACCTTC. Its translation is CASRGTGTSYGYTF.